This T cell receptor (beta chain) was retrieved from a study of T cells in Graves' hyperthyroidism and ophthalmopathy. Source material for PBMCs was over 7.5 ml fresh peripheral blood. The CDR3 covers 13 residues. V was trimmed by 5 bases and J by 4 bases, leaving 9 bases between them. Germline loops: CDR1 MGHRA, CDR2 YSYEKL. Amplification yielded TCR beta CDR3 regions, with RNA transcripts as the source. The TCR CDR3 first-round RT-PCR relied on the HTBI primer set. TCRdb used MiXCR to reprocess the multiplex PCR reads, holding one entry per CDR3 protein. The sample yields approximately 520,000 distinct CDR3 sequences, 24% seen once.

The gene calls are TRBV4-1 and TRBJ1-5, with D unresolved. Material: blood. The receptor was isolated from a woman under 40 with Graves' ophthalmopathy. Written as DNA, the CDR3 is TGCGCCAGCAGCTACAACCATAATCAGCCCCAGCATTTT. The encoded protein is CASSYNHNQPQHF.